A selection of T cell receptor beta chains follows, all from one sample in a study of T cells after yellow fever vaccination. TCRdb itself ran the 5' RACE reads through MiXCR, one entry per CDR3 protein. The repertoire includes hundreds of thousands of distinct CDR3 sequences, 3% to 4.5% of them detected once, and 23% sits in the top ten. Sequencing used PBMCs, obtained on the day of the yellow fever booster vaccination. Every receptor here comes from a man aged 18 to 29 who received the YFV17D yellow fever vaccine. Each CDR3 is given with its conserved first and last residue. Each record gives: CDR3 protein, CDR3 DNA, V gene, J gene, D gene, clone size. The D gene is left open where the match is weak. Not every row has a clone size; where given, it reads once, few, many or a size class.

CDR3: CASSQVEVAERSEQFF
DNA: TGCGCCAGCAGCCAAGTAGAGGTGGCGGAACGCTCGGAGCAGTTCTTC
V: TRBV4-3
J: TRBJ2-1
D: -
size: many

CDR3: CASSFIVVEQYF
DNA: TGTGCCAGCAGTTTTATCGTCGTCGAGCAGTACTTC
V: TRBV12-3/TRBV12-4
J: TRBJ2-7
D: -
size: few

CDR3: CASSQGAFRDTEAFF
DNA: TGCGCCAGCAGCCAAGGAGCGTTTAGGGATACTGAAGCTTTCTTT
V: TRBV4-3
J: TRBJ1-1
D: -
size: -

CDR3: CASKVSNMDTQYF
DNA: TGTGCCAGCAAGGTTAGCAATATGGATACGCAGTATTTT
V: TRBV6-1
J: TRBJ2-3
D: -
size: few

CDR3: CASSWGRGTEAFF
DNA: TGTGCCAGCAGCTGGGGACGGGGCACTGAAGCTTTCTTT
V: TRBV7-9
J: TRBJ1-1
D: -
size: many

CDR3: CASSFNYPPLHF
DNA: TGTGCCAGCAGTTTTAACTATCCACCCCTCCACTTT
V: TRBV6-2/TRBV6-3
J: TRBJ1-6
D: -
size: many

CDR3: CASSPRLAGGNEQYF
DNA: TGCGCCAGCAGCCCTCGACTAGCGGGGGGGAATGAGCAGTACTTC
V: TRBV4-1
J: TRBJ2-7
D: TRBD2
size: many

CDR3: CASSTLTVYQETQYF
DNA: TGTGCCAGCAGCACCCTGACGGTGTACCAAGAGACCCAGTACTTC
V: TRBV7-2
J: TRBJ2-5
D: -
size: -

CDR3: CASKSAALADTQYF
DNA: TGTGCCAGCAAGTCGGCCGCGCTCGCTGATACGCAGTATTTT
V: TRBV7-2
J: TRBJ2-3
D: -
size: -

CDR3: CARTSGGANEQFF
DNA: TGTGCCAGAACTAGCGGGGGGGCTAATGAGCAGTTCTTC
V: TRBV12-3/TRBV12-4
J: TRBJ2-1
D: TRBD2
size: many

CDR3: CSVDLGPSNYGYTF
DNA: TGCAGCGTTGATCTAGGACCATCTAACTATGGCTACACCTTC
V: TRBV29-1
J: TRBJ1-2
D: -
size: few

CDR3: CSVEGSGRWTEAFF
DNA: TGCAGCGTTGAAGGCTCGGGGAGGTGGACTGAAGCTTTCTTT
V: TRBV29-1
J: TRBJ1-1
D: -
size: many

CDR3: CASSWDSYYEQYF
DNA: TGTGCCAGCAGCTGGGACAGTTACTACGAGCAGTACTTC
V: TRBV12-3/TRBV12-4
J: TRBJ2-7
D: TRBD1
size: few

CDR3: CASSTYRDNEQFF
DNA: TGCGCCAGCAGCACGTACAGGGACAATGAGCAGTTCTTC
V: TRBV5-1
J: TRBJ2-1
D: -
size: many

CDR3: CASSLVPPGQGRYGYTF
DNA: TGTGCCAGCAGCTTAGTTCCCCCGGGACAGGGGAGGTATGGCTACACCTTC
V: TRBV7-6
J: TRBJ1-2
D: TRBD1
size: few

CDR3: CASSLVGGTDYEQYF
DNA: TGTGCCAGCAGCCTTGTGGGGGGGACCGACTACGAGCAGTACTTC
V: TRBV28
J: TRBJ2-7
D: TRBD2
size: few

CDR3: CASSPTQGSNQPQHF
DNA: TGTGCCAGCAGTCCGACTCAGGGTAGCAATCAGCCCCAGCATTTT
V: TRBV12-3/TRBV12-4
J: TRBJ1-5
D: -
size: -

CDR3: CASSNTPGITGELFF
DNA: TGCGCCAGCAGTAACACTCCGGGAATAACCGGGGAGCTGTTTTTT
V: TRBV5-1
J: TRBJ2-2
D: -
size: many

CDR3: CASETQAGSGNTIYF
DNA: TGTGCCAGCGAGACCCAGGCAGGGTCTGGAAACACCATATATTTT
V: TRBV28
J: TRBJ1-3
D: -
size: many

CDR3: CAISDRGYEQFF
DNA: TGTGCCATCAGCGACAGGGGCTATGAGCAGTTCTTC
V: TRBV10-3
J: TRBJ2-1
D: TRBD1
size: many

CDR3: CASSADPSQVVNTEAFF
DNA: TGTGCCAGCAGCGCCGATCCCTCCCAGGTAGTGAACACTGAAGCTTTCTTT
V: TRBV12-3/TRBV12-4
J: TRBJ1-1
D: -
size: -

CDR3: CASRGTGMGNEQYF
DNA: TGCGCCAGCAGGGGGACGGGAATGGGGAACGAGCAGTACTTC
V: TRBV5-1
J: TRBJ2-7
D: -
size: many

CDR3: CAISGRIGGADTQYF
DNA: TGTGCCATCAGTGGGCGAATAGGGGGGGCAGATACGCAGTATTTT
V: TRBV10-3
J: TRBJ2-3
D: -
size: many

CDR3: CASSQGRQTRRETQYF
DNA: TGCGCCAGCAGCCAAGGACGACAGACCCGGCGGGAGACCCAGTACTTC
V: TRBV4-3
J: TRBJ2-5
D: -
size: many

CDR3: CASSQVGGVDEQFF
DNA: TGTGCCAGCAGCCAAGTGGGAGGGGTGGATGAGCAGTTCTTC
V: TRBV3-1
J: TRBJ2-1
D: TRBD2
size: -

CDR3: CASSPNPGQTHEKLFF
DNA: TGCGCCAGCAGCCCAAATCCGGGACAGACGCATGAAAAACTGTTTTTT
V: TRBV4-3
J: TRBJ1-4
D: TRBD1
size: many

CDR3: CASSLPGSQGEAPRRGNTIYF
DNA: TGTGCCAGCAGCCTTCCGGGGTCGCAGGGAGAGGCCCCAAGGAGAGGAAACACCATATATTTT
V: TRBV7-9
J: TRBJ1-3
D: -
size: many

CDR3: CASSQDFPGATDTQYF
DNA: TGTGCCAGCAGCCAAGACTTCCCGGGGGCCACAGATACGCAGTATTTT
V: TRBV3-1
J: TRBJ2-3
D: -
size: -

CDR3: CASSLVGGDYNEQFF
DNA: TGCGCCAGCAGCTTGGTCGGGGGGGACTACAATGAGCAGTTCTTC
V: TRBV5-1
J: TRBJ2-1
D: TRBD2
size: many

CDR3: CASSQVEERSGANVLTF
DNA: TGCGCCAGCAGCCAAGTAGAGGAGCGCTCTGGGGCCAACGTCCTGACTTTC
V: TRBV4-3
J: TRBJ2-6
D: -
size: many

CDR3: CASSLGGGGQPQHF
DNA: TGTGCCAGCAGTTTGGGGGGGGGAGGTCAGCCCCAGCATTTT
V: TRBV6-5
J: TRBJ1-5
D: -
size: few

CDR3: CASSFPAGGFETQYF
DNA: TGTGCCAGCAGTTTTCCGGCGGGGGGTTTTGAGACCCAGTACTTC
V: TRBV12-3/TRBV12-4
J: TRBJ2-5
D: TRBD2
size: many

CDR3: CATIQLGVAGSTDTQYF
DNA: TGTGCCACCATCCAACTCGGGGTGGCGGGAAGCACAGATACGCAGTATTTT
V: TRBV15
J: TRBJ2-3
D: -
size: few

CDR3: CASSYGGTGAAETQYF
DNA: TGTGCCAGCAGTTACGGGGGTACAGGGGCTGCAGAGACCCAGTACTTC
V: TRBV6-5
J: TRBJ2-5
D: TRBD1
size: few

CDR3: CASSLKGNQPQHF
DNA: TGTGCCAGCAGCTTAAAAGGGAATCAGCCCCAGCATTTT
V: TRBV5-6
J: TRBJ1-5
D: -
size: many

CDR3: CASSLNLGRQETQYF
DNA: TGTGCCAGCAGCCTTAACCTAGGGAGGCAAGAGACCCAGTACTTC
V: TRBV3-1
J: TRBJ2-5
D: -
size: -

CDR3: CASRADRDSQPQHF
DNA: TGTGCCAGCAGAGCTGACAGGGACAGTCAGCCCCAGCATTTT
V: TRBV28
J: TRBJ1-5
D: TRBD1
size: few

CDR3: CASSLQGRELFF
DNA: TGTGCCAGCAGTTTACAAGGAAGGGAGCTGTTTTTT
V: TRBV28
J: TRBJ2-2
D: -
size: many

CDR3: CASSPRVSGITTQYF
DNA: TGTGCCAGCAGCCCACGGGTTAGCGGGATTACTACGCAGTATTTT
V: TRBV7-6
J: TRBJ2-3
D: TRBD2
size: -

CDR3: CSARGTSGESGELFF
DNA: TGCAGTGCTAGAGGGACTAGCGGGGAATCCGGGGAGCTGTTTTTT
V: TRBV20-1
J: TRBJ2-2
D: TRBD2
size: many

CDR3: CASRQEDRNEKLFF
DNA: TGTGCCAGCAGGCAGGAAGACCGGAATGAAAAACTGTTTTTT
V: TRBV7-9
J: TRBJ1-4
D: -
size: few

CDR3: CASSQDTGVKTQYF
DNA: TGCGCCAGCAGCCAAGATACAGGAGTGAAGACCCAGTACTTC
V: TRBV4-3
J: TRBJ2-5
D: -
size: -

CDR3: CASSQGQGGAFF
DNA: TGCGCCAGCAGCCAAGGTCAAGGGGGAGCTTTCTTT
V: TRBV4-3
J: TRBJ1-1
D: -
size: many

CDR3: CASSLAGGQTRHTIYF
DNA: TGTGCCAGCAGCTTGGCCGGGGGACAGACGCGGCACACCATATATTTT
V: TRBV5-4
J: TRBJ1-3
D: TRBD1
size: many

CDR3: CATTDSQSPNYGYTF
DNA: TGTGCCACCACGGACAGCCAGAGTCCCAACTATGGCTACACCTTC
V: TRBV19
J: TRBJ1-2
D: -
size: -

CDR3: CASSLGRGGTDTQYF
DNA: TGCGCCAGCAGCTTGGGTCGGGGGGGCACAGATACGCAGTATTTT
V: TRBV5-1
J: TRBJ2-3
D: TRBD2
size: -

CDR3: CSVVRPYNEQFF
DNA: TGCAGCGTTGTAAGACCCTACAATGAGCAGTTCTTC
V: TRBV29-1
J: TRBJ2-1
D: -
size: many

CDR3: CASSAKQPNTEAFF
DNA: TGTGCCAGCAGCGCGAAACAACCGAACACTGAAGCTTTCTTT
V: TRBV9
J: TRBJ1-1
D: -
size: few

CDR3: CASSLAERGRGTQYF
DNA: TGTGCCAGCAGCTTGGCAGAGCGGGGCCGCGGGACCCAGTACTTC
V: TRBV5-4
J: TRBJ2-5
D: TRBD2
size: few

CDR3: CAWWDGAVWETQYF
DNA: TGTGCCTGGTGGGATGGCGCCGTTTGGGAGACCCAGTACTTC
V: TRBV30
J: TRBJ2-5
D: -
size: few

CDR3: CAISTVSYNEQFF
DNA: TGTGCCATTTCGACAGTCTCCTACAATGAGCAGTTCTTC
V: TRBV11-1
J: TRBJ2-1
D: -
size: -

CDR3: CSPRGGAAKNIQYF
DNA: TGCAGCCCCCGTGGGGGGGCGGCCAAAAACATTCAGTACTTC
V: TRBV20-1
J: TRBJ2-4
D: -
size: many

CDR3: CASSNLRGPGSNQPQHF
DNA: TGTGCCAGCAGCAACCTCCGGGGACCCGGGAGCAATCAGCCCCAGCATTTT
V: TRBV27
J: TRBJ1-5
D: -
size: few